This TCR beta chain emerged from a study of blood T cell repertoires in COVID-19 (dated by TCRdb to the early 2020s). For the wider study: Samples from collaborators originated in the United States, Italy and Spain and spanned both the acute and convalescent phases of COVID-19. The prospective study material was composed of cDNA or gDNA derived from T cells, B-cell-depleted T cells, or PBMCs. Subjects who had been exposed to COVID-19, were actively infected with it, or had recovered from it provided the deeply sampled blood TCRbeta repertoires that made up the dataset. A freely available public database, intended as a resource for researchers studying the immune response to SARS-CoV-2, is where the repertoires were released. The samples were drawn from the first 160 participants of the ongoing ImmuneRACE study and from roughly 1,300 subjects provided by 6 global collaborators. A de-identified subject ID, COVID-19 status, age in years and sex were almost always included in the sample metadata. Where available, HLA class I and class II types were obtained from metadata supplied by the sample provider rather than from assay-based typing.

TCRbeta CDR3 regions were amplified from genomic DNA by means of the immunoSEQ Assay, a bias-controlled multiplex PCR. For the original study's pipeline: Within the assay, amplification of reference gene primers was used to estimate how many nucleated cells each sample contained. To quantify the absolute abundance of each unique TCRbeta CDR3 rearrangement, sequence reads were collapsed and filtered. For each sample, productive Simpson clonality was calculated as the square root of Simpson's diversity index across productive rearrangements. This immuneACCESS table, as held by TCRdb, lists in-frame sequences with V and J called but not all clones. Of the missing ones, under half trace to an unresolved V gene in checked studies; the others have no known cause. That table gives V, J and clone size, and the DNA gave D and trimming. The sample includes over 250,000 clones, with about 89% observed a single time. Clones ranked in the top ten supply 2.2% of the sample.

For this clone: Its antigen is unknown. Base qualities are missing; no much larger clone stands one base away.

One collaborating source in Seattle enrolled patients while the patients were actively infected and followed the patients over time throughout the course of disease. Whole blood was collected in K2EDTA tubes by collaborating institutions according to the institutions' own protocols. For TCRbeta analysis, collaborators shipped samples as frozen whole blood, isolated PBMCs, or DNA extracted from either of those sample types. The germline V end is reduced by 3 bases and the J end by 8 bases; junction bases left unmatched: 5. Sequences LNHDA (CDR1) and SQIVND (CDR2) are obtained from the germline V gene (reference sequence). From its cysteine to its phenylalanine, the CDR3 spans 14 amino acids. The kept DNA is CDR3 alone, 42 bases in frame from the first base. Study-wide conclusions, independent of this receptor: How much clinical and demographic metadata was included differed by source and by participant, and the metadata was provided uncurated.

This sequence uses TRBV19 and TRBJ1-1; 11 central bases correspond to TRBD1. This receptor was obtained from a woman aged 25 to 39 with COVID-19, enrolled during active disease. Input material: peripheral blood. In nucleotides, the sequence is TGTGCCAGTAGTATGGACAGGGGGCGAATAGAAGCTTTCTTT. Its translation reads: CASSMDRGRIEAFF.